This TCR beta chain was retrieved from a study of PD-1 blockade in classical Hodgkin lymphoma. Relapse was seen in all patients after autologous stem cell transplantation, and brentuximab vedotin exposure was variable. V was pared by 0 bases and J by 3 bases, with 6 bases between. The CDR3 consists of 15 residues. Germline V CDR1 and CDR2: LNHDA, SQIVND (reference sequence). Data came from immunoSEQ multiplex PCR; TCRdb stores just in-frame clones and leaves some out. There are some 22,000 clones in the sample; around 80% occur only once, and 17% lies in the top ten. The chain carries TRBV19 and TRBJ2-6, with D unresolved. This receptor was taken from a human donor with classical Hodgkin lymphoma. Sequencing was performed on peripheral blood mononuclear cells (PBMCs), taken before the second cycle of nivolumab. CDR3 protein: CASSIEGIGANVLTF. In DNA form, the CDR3 reads TGTGCCAGTAGTATAGAGGGAATTGGGGCCAACGTCCTGACTTTC.